This T cell receptor (beta chain) was captured by sequencing in a study of cytomegalovirus exposure and HLA in healthy donors. Overall study findings and caveats: The presence/absence work took it that sequencing depth was about the same across donors. A prior analysis recorded that most TCR beta V segments were productive about 90% or about 30% of the time. A missense DCLRE1C variant was associated with V- and J-gene trimming of TCR beta chains in a later analysis, and an independent cohort replicated the association. Exclusion as indistinguishable affected some V segments, including TRBV6-2 and TRBV6-3.

The ends lost 5 bases at V and 2 bases at J; junction bases unmatched: 18. The germline CDR1 and CDR2 sequences are SEHNR and FQNEAQ (reference sequence). CDR3 length equals 19 residues. A multiplex PCR was run with 60 Vbeta primers and 13 Jbeta primers. TCRdb keeps only in-frame clones here, not all; method: immunoSEQ multiplex PCR. This sample has roughly 250,000 clones, with about four fifths found just once. About this clone: Its specificity is not known.

Sequenced input: PBMCs. The rearrangement uses TRBV7-9 and TRBJ2-7, with TRBD2 identical over 10 bases. The sequence derives from a woman in her forties in good health and CMV-seropositive. This CDR3 reads CASSPRTSGGLLKTYEQYF. The CDR3 DNA is TGTGCCAGCAGCCCCCGGACTAGCGGAGGGCTCTTAAAAACCTACGAGCAGTACTTC.